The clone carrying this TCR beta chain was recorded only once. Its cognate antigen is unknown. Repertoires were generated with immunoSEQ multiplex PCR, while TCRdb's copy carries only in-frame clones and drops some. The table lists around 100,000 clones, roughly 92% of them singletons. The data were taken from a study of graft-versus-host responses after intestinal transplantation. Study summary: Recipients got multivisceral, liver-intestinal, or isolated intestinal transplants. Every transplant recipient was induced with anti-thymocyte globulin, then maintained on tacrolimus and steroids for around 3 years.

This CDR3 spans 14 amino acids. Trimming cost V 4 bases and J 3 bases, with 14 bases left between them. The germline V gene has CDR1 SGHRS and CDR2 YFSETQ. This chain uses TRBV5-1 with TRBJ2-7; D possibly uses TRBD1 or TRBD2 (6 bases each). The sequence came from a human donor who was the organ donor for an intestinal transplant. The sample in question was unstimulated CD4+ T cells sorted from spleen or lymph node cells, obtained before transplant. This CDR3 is CASSGGTNLYEQYF. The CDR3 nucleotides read TGCGCCAGCAGCGGCGGGACAAACCTCTACGAGCAGTACTTC.